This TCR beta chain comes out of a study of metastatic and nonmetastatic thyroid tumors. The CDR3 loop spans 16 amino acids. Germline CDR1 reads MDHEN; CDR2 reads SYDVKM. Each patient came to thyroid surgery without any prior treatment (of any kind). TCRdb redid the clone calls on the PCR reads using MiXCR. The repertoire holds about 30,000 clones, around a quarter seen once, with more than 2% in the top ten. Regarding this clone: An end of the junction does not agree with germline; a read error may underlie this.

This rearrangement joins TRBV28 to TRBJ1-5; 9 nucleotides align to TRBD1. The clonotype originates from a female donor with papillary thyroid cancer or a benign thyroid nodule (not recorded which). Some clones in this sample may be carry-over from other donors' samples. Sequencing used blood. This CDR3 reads CANSPTGQGLGQPQHF. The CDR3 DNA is TGTGCCAACAGTCCGACGGGACAGGGTTTAGGTCAGCCCCAGCATTTT.